This T cell receptor beta chain was identified in a study of blood T cell repertoires in COVID-19. Study background: Whether acute or convalescent, the COVID-19 samples came from the United States, Italy and Spain. T cells, B-cell-depleted T cells, or PBMCs supplied cDNA or gDNA.

Source study methods: The assay estimated nucleated cells by amplifying reference gene primers. Clones were read by immunoSEQ multiplex PCR, and TCRdb kept only the in-frame ones, dropping some. V and J calls and clone size follow that table, whereas D and trimming were derived from the DNA. Of approximately 90,000 clones in the sample, 70% to 80% were seen once. The count of this clone is one. This receptor was taken from a human donor in a cohort sampled during active COVID-19. Material for sequencing was peripheral blood.

The CDR3 loop is CASSTGTGIYEQYF. CDR3 sequence (DNA): TGTGCCAGCAGTACCGGGACAGGCATCTACGAGCAGTACTTC. The gene calls are TRBV7-2 and TRBJ2-7, with 8 nucleotides matching TRBD1. This CDR3 region has 14 residues. Germline trimming cut 6 bases from V and 3 bases from J; bases unmatched to any gene: 7. Germline values: CDR1 SGHTA, CDR2 FQGNSA.